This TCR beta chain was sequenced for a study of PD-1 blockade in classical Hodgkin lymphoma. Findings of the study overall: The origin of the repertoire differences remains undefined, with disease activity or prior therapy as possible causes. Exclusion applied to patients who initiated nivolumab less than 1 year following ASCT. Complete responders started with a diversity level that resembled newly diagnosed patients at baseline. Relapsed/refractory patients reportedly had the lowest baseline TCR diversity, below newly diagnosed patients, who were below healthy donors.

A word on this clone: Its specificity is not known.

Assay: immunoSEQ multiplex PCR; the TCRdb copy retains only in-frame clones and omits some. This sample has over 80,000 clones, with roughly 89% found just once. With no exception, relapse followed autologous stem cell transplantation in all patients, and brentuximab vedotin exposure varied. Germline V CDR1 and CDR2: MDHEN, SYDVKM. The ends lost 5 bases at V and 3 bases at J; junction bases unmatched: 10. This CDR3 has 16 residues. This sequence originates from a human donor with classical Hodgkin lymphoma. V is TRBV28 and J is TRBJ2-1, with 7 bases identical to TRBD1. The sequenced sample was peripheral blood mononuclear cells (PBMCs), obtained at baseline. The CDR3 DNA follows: TGTGCCAGCAGTGGGGACAGTTTAGTATACTACAATGAGCAGTTCTTC. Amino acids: CASSGDSLVYYNEQFF.